Listed here are 15 T cell receptor beta chains from one sample, sequenced in a study of blood T cell repertoires in COVID-19 (dated by TCRdb to 2019 to 2021). The library was made by the immunoSEQ multiplex PCR assay. The table was pulled from immuneACCESS by TCRdb, which kept in-frame rearrangements only. Such tables lose some clones; where checked, under half of the loss comes from unresolved V genes, and the rest has no known cause. A total of about 92,000 clones appear in this sample, around nine tenths of them only once. In total, the top ten clones hold about 16% of the sample. The material sequenced was peripheral blood. These receptors originate from a woman aged 60-70 years with COVID-19, enrolled during active disease.

The chain recombines TRBV11-3 with TRBJ2-7; 7 positions match TRBD1. The CDR3 has 12 amino acids. The germline V gene encodes CDR1 SGHNT and CDR2 YENEEA. V dropped 8 bases and J dropped 4; count of bases not matched to a gene: 5. The CDR3 bases are TGTGCCAGCGGAAGGGGGCAATACGAGCAGTACTTC. This codes for CASGRGQYEQYF.

The chain employs TRBV11-2 and TRBJ2-7; D perhaps matches TRBD1 (6 bases). Germline values: CDR1 SGHAT, CDR2 FQNNGV. The CDR3 spans 15 residues. V lost 1 base, J lost 3 bases, and 13 bases lay in between. The CDR3 spells CASSLGGGQVYEQYF. The CDR3 bases are TGTGCCAGCAGCTTAGGAGGGGGACAAGTCTACGAGCAGTACTTC.

The chain is built from TRBV5-8 and TRBJ2-7; possibly TRBD2 for D (5 bases). This CDR3 spans 14 amino acids. Germline lookup yields CDR1 SGHTS and CDR2 YDEGEE. Trimming shortened V by 4 bases and J by 2 bases, and 13 bases separated the two germline ends. The CDR3 bases are TGTGCCAGCAGCAAAAGAGGGCCAGCCTACGAGCAGTACTTC. This translates into CASSKRGPAYEQYF.

The chain employs TRBV6-1 and TRBJ1-2, with 7 bases identical to TRBD1. CDR1 and CDR2 from the germline V gene are MNHNS and SASEGT. Losses at the gene ends were 3 bases for V and 3 bases for J; bases not matched to a gene: 4. The length of the CDR3 is 14 residues. The CDR3 loop is CASSDRGNYYGYTF. The CDR3 nucleotides are TGTGCCAGCAGTGACAGGGGGAACTACTATGGCTACACCTTC.

The gene calls are TRBV19 and TRBJ1-1; D remains ambiguous. The ends were cut back, 3 bases at V and 1 base at J, with 6 bases in the middle. Germline-derived CDR1 and CDR2 are LNHDA and SQIVND (reference sequence). The CDR3 length is 13 residues. The DNA for the CDR3 is TGTGCCAGTAGTATGGGCACGAACACTGAAGCTTTCTTT. This translates into CASSMGTNTEAFF.

The chain combines TRBV15 with TRBJ1-1; no clear D. V was pared by 3 bases and J by 1 base, with 15 bases between. CDR3 length equals 16 residues. Germline V CDR1 and CDR2: LNHNV, YYDKDF (reference sequence). The CDR3 spells CATSSRLAQSNTEAFF. The CDR3 nucleotides are TGTGCCACCAGCAGCCGACTCGCTCAGTCGAACACTGAAGCTTTCTTT.

The chain has TRBV14 and TRBJ2-1; 7 bases fit TRBD2. Germline CDR1 is SGHDN and CDR2 is FVKESK. This CDR3 is 13 amino acids long. The junction had 5 bases not matched to a gene; V was cut back by 1 base and J by 11 bases. The CDR3: CASSQGLADKQFF. The CDR3, as DNA: TGTGCCAGCAGCCAAGGGCTAGCGGATAAGCAGTTCTTC.

V is TRBV15 and J is TRBJ2-3, with a weak D call TRBD1 (5 bases). The CDR3 length is 15 residues. Germline CDR1 LNHNV, CDR2 YYDKDF (reference sequence). The germline V and J ends were trimmed by 2 bases and 5 bases, with 14 bases remaining between them. CDR3: CATSRPGPSEDTQYF. The CDR3 DNA reads as TGTGCCACCAGCAGACCAGGGCCCTCTGAAGATACGCAGTATTTT.

V and J are TRBV19 and TRBJ2-1, with D unclear. The germline V gene has CDR1 LNHDA and CDR2 SQIVND (reference sequence). The CDR3 sequence is 13 residues long. V was pared by 3 bases and J by 3 bases, with 6 bases between. CDR3 in DNA: TGTGCCAGTAGTATGGTGAGCTACAATGAGCAGTTCTTC. Protein product: CASSMVSYNEQFF.

The chain joins TRBV27 to TRBJ1-3; the match to TRBD1 covers 9 bases. Losses at the gene ends were 3 bases for V and 1 base for J; bases not matched to a gene: 4. The CDR3 runs to 16 residues. Germline loops: CDR1 MNHEY, CDR2 SMNVEV (reference sequence). CDR3 amino acids: CASSFGGTGSGNTIYF. The CDR3 DNA reads as TGTGCCAGCAGTTTCGGGGGGACAGGGTCTGGAAACACCATATATTTT.

The V call is TRBV29-1, the J call TRBJ1-2; TRBD1 is a possible D gene (5 bases). Trimming took off 3 bases at V and 4 bases at J, with 15 bases between the two ends. This CDR3 is 14 amino acids long. Germline values: CDR1 SQVTM, CDR2 ANQGSEA. CDR3 coding DNA: TGCAGCGTTGAGCTCCAGGAGGGGCTCTATGGCTACACCTTC. Its translation is CSVELQEGLYGYTF.

The chain couples TRBV6-4 to TRBJ1-6; D is unclear. Trimming removed 5 bases at V and 7 bases at J, with 12 bases between. This CDR3 comprises 14 residues. Germline lookup yields CDR1 MRHNA and CDR2 SNTAGT. CDR3 in DNA: TGTGCCAGCAGTCCCGATCGGGAGAATTCACCCCTCCACTTT. Translating it yields CASSPDRENSPLHF.

The genes are TRBV4-1 and TRBJ2-5; possible D gene TRBD2, 7 bases. This CDR3 region has 15 residues. The V and J ends lost 4 bases and 5 bases respectively, with 17 bases between them. The germline V gene has CDR1 MGHRA and CDR2 YSYEKL. The CDR3 region is CASSLGGGGRETQYF. The CDR3 region has the DNA TGCGCCAGCAGCCTCGGGGGAGGGGGTAGGGAGACCCAGTACTTC.

The chain employs TRBV9 and TRBJ2-7, with 10 positions matching TRBD2. Trimming at V came to 0 bases and at J to 6 bases, leaving 9 bases not matched to a gene. The CDR3 has 16 amino acids. Looked up from germline, CDR1 is SGDLS and CDR2 is YYNGEE. The CDR3 DNA sequence: TGTGCCAGCAGCGTAGGTGGAAGCGGGAGGGGTAGCGAGCAGTACTTC. This translates into CASSVGGSGRGSEQYF.

This rearrangement joins TRBV10-3 to TRBJ2-3, with 12 nucleotides matching TRBD2. Trimming removed 2 bases from V and 3 bases from J; junction bases left unmatched: 3. Germline V lookup: CDR1 ENHRY, CDR2 SYGVKD. The CDR3 has 16 residues. CDR3 residues: CAISEASGGVTDTQYF. The CDR3 nucleotides read TGTGCCATCAGTGAGGCTAGCGGGGGGGTTACAGATACGCAGTATTTT.